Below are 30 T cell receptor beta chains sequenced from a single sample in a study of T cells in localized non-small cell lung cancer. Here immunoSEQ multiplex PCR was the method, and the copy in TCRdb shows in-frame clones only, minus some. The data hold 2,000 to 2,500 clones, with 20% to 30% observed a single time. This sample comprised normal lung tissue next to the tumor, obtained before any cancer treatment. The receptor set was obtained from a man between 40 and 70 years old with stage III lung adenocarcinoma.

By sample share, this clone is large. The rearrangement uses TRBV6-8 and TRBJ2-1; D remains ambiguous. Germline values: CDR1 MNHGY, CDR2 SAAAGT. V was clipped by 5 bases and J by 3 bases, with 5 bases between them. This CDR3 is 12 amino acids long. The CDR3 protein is CASSPNYNEQFF. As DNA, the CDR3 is TGTGCCAGCAGTCCCAACTACAATGAGCAGTTCTTC.

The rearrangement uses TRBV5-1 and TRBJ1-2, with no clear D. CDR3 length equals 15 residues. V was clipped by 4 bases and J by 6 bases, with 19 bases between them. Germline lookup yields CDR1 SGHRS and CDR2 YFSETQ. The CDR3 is CASSPPAPGKDGYTF. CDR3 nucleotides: TGCGCCAGCAGCCCCCCGGCCCCGGGGAAGGATGGCTACACCTTC.

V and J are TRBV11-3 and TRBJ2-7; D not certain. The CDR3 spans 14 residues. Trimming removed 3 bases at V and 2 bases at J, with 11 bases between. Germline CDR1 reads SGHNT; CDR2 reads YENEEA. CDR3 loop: CASSFGRSTYEQYF. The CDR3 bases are TGTGCCAGCAGCTTTGGTAGGAGTACCTACGAGCAGTACTTC.

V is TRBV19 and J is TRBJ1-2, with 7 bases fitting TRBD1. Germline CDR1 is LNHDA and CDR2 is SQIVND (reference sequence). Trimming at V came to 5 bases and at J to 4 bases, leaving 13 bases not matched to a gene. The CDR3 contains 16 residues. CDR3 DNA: TGTGCCAGTAGTCCCCGGGGAGGGGGCGATAGCTATGGCTACACCTTC. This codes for CASSPRGGGDSYGYTF. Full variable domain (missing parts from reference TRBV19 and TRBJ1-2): DGGITQSPKYLFRKEGQNVTLSCEQNLNHDAMYWYRQDPGQGLRLIYYSQIVNDFQKGDIAEGYSVSREKKESFPLTVTSAQKNPTAFYLCASSPRGGGDSYGYTFGSGTRLTVV.

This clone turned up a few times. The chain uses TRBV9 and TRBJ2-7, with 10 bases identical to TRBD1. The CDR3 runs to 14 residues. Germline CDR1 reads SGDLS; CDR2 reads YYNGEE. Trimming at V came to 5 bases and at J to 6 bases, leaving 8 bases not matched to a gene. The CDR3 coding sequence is TGTGCCAGCAGTGCCGGACAGGGGGAGGTCGAGCAGTACTTC. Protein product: CASSAGQGEVEQYF.

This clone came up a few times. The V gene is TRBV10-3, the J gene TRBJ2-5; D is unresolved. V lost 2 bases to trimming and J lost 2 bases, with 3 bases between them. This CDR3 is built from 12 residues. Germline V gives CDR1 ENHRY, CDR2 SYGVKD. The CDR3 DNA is TGTGCCATCAGTGAGCTGCAAGAGACCCAGTACTTC. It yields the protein CAISELQETQYF.

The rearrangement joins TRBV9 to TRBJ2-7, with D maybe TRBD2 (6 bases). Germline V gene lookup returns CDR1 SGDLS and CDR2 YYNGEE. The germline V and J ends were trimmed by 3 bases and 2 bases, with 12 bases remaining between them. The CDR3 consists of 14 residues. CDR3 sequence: CASSDRDWAYEQYF. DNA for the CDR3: TGTGCCAGCAGCGACCGGGACTGGGCCTACGAGCAGTACTTC.

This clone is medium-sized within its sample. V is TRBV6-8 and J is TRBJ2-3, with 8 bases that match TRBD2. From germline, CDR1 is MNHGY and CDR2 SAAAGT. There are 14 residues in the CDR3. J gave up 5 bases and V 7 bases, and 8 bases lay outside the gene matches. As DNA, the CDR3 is TGTGCCAGCAACAAGCCCACTAGCGGAGATACGCAGTATTTT. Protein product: CASNKPTSGDTQYF.

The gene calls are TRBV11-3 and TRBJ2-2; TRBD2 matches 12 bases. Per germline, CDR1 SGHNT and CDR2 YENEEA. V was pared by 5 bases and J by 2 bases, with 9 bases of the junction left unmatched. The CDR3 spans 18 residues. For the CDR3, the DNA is TGTGCCAGCAGCCTAACTTGGGGACTAGCGGGTAACACCGGGGAGCTGTTTTTT. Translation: CASSLTWGLAGNTGELFF.

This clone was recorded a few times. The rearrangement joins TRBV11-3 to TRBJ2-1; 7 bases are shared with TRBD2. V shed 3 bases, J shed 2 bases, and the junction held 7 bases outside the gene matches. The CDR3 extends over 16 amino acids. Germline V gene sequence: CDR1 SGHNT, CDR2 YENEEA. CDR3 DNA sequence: TGTGCCAGCAGCTTGTCGTGGGAGGGCACCTACAATGAGCAGTTCTTC. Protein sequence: CASSLSWEGTYNEQFF.

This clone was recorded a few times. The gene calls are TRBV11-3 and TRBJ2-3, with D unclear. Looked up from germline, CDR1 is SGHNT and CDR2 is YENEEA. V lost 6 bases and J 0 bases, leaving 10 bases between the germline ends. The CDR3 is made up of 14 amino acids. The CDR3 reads CASRTATSTDTQYF. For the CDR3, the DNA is TGTGCCAGCAGGACGGCAACTAGCACAGATACGCAGTATTTT. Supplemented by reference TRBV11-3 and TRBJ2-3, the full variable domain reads EAGVVQSPRYKIIEKKQPVAFWCNPISGHNTLYWYLQNLGQGPELLIRYENEEAVDDSQLPKDRFSAERLKGVDSTLKIQPAELGDSAVYLCASRTATSTDTQYFGPGTRLTVL.

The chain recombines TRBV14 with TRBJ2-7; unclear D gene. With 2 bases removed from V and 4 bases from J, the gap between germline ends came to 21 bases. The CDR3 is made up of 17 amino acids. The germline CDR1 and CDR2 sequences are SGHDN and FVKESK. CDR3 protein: CASSQYPGPASQYEQYF. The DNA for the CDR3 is TGTGCCAGCAGCCAATACCCCGGACCAGCCAGTCAATACGAGCAGTACTTC.

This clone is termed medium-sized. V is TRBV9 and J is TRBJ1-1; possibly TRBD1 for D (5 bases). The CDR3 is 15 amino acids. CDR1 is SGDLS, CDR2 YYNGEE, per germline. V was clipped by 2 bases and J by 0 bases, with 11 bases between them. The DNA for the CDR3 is TGTGCCAGCAGCGTGTCCCTGGGGCTGAACACTGAAGCTTTCTTT. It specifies CASSVSLGLNTEAFF.

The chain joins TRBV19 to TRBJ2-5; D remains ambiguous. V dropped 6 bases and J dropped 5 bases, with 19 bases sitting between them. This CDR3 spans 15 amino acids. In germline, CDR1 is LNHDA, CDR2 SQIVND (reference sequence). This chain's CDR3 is CASSPVVEPWETQYF. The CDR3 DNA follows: TGTGCCAGTAGCCCTGTAGTGGAGCCCTGGGAGACCCAGTACTTC.

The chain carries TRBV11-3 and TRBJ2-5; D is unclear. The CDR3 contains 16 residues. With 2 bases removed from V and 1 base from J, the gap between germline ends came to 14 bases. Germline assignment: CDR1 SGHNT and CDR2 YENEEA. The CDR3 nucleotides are TGTGCCAGCAGCTTAATTAGGGATCTTATCCAAGAGACCCAGTACTTC. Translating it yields CASSLIRDLIQETQYF.

This chain's CDR3 is CASSLGNGQGDYGYTF. In DNA, the CDR3 is TGTGCCAGCAGCTTGGGGAACGGACAGGGGGACTATGGCTACACCTTC. The chain has TRBV11-3 and TRBJ1-2; 10 bases are shared with TRBD1. Germline CDR1 and CDR2: SGHNT and YENEEA. Trimming cost V 3 bases and J 3 bases; bases outside gene matches: 7. The CDR3 has 16 residues.

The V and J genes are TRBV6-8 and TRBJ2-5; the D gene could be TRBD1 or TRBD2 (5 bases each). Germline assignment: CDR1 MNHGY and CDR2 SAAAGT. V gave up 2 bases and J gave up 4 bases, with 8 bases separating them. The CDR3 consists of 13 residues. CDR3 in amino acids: CASSYGGGETQYF. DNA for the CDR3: TGTGCCAGCAGTTACGGGGGTGGAGAGACCCAGTACTTC.

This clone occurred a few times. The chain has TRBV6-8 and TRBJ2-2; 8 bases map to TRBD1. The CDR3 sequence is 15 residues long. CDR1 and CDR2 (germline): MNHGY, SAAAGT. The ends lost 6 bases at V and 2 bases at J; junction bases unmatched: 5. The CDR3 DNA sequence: TGTGCCAGCAGGGGGCAGGGGGCTAACACCGGGGAGCTGTTTTTT. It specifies CASRGQGANTGELFF.

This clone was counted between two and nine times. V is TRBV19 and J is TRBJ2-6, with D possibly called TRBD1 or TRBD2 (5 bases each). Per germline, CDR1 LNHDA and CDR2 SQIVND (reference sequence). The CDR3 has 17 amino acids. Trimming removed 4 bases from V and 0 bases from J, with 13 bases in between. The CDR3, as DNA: TGTGCCAGTAGTAGGATAGAGGGGACCTCTGGGGCCAACGTCCTGACTTTC. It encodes CASSRIEGTSGANVLTF.

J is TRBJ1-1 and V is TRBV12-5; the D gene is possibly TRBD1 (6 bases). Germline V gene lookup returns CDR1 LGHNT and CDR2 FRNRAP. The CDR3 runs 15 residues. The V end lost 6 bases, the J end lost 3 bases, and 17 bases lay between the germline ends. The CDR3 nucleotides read TGTGCTAGTGGCTCCTTCCAGGGGAGGGACACTGAAGCTTTCTTT. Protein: CASGSFQGRDTEAFF.

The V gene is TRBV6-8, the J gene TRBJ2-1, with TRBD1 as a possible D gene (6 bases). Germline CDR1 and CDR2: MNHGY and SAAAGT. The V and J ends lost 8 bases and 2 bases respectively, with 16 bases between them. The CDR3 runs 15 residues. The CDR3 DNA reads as TGTGCCAGCGAAGGGCAGGGGCTGACCTACAATGAGCAGTTCTTC. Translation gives CASEGQGLTYNEQFF.

CDR3 protein: CASSGGHIAGPREEQFF. The DNA for the CDR3 is TGTGCCAGTAGTGGGGGACACATAGCGGGGCCCCGAGAGGAGCAGTTCTTC. The J gene is TRBJ2-1, the V gene TRBV19; 8 bases are shared with TRBD2. CDR1 and CDR2 from the germline V gene are LNHDA and SQIVND (reference sequence). J was trimmed by 10 bases and V by 5 bases; bases with no gene match: 19. The CDR3 length is 17 residues.

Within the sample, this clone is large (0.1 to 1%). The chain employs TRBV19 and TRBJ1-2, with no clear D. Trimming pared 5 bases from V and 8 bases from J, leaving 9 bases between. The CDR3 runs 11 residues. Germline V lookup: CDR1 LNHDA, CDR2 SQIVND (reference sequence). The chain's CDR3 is CASSFSYGYTF. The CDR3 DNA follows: TGTGCCAGTAGTTTCTCCTACGGCTACACCTTC.

The CDR3 DNA sequence: TGTGCCAGTACCAATCTTAAGGGAAGTGGGGGCCAAGAGACCCAGTACTTC. Translated: CASTNLKGSGGQETQYF. The rearrangement uses TRBV19 and TRBJ2-5; D could derive from TRBD1 or TRBD2 (5 bases each). The germline CDR1 and CDR2 sequences are LNHDA and SQIVND (reference sequence). The CDR3 is 17 residues long. Trimming removed 7 bases at V and 1 base at J, with 22 bases between.

CDR3 in DNA: TGTGCCATCCACCCGGGTAATACGAACACTGAAGCTTTCTTT. Protein product: CAIHPGNTNTEAFF. The chain is built from TRBV14 and TRBJ1-1; no clear D. The V gene lost 10 bases and the J gene lost 1 base, with 16 bases spanning the gap. CDR3 size: 14 residues. In germline, CDR1 is SGHDN, CDR2 FVKESK.

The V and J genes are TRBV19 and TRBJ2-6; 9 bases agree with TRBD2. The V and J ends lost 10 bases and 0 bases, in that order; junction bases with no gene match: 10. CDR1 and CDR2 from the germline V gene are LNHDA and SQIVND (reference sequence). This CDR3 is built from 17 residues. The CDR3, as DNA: TGTGCCACACAACCTAGCGGGACTCCCTCTGGGGCCAACGTCCTGACTTTC. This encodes CATQPSGTPSGANVLTF.

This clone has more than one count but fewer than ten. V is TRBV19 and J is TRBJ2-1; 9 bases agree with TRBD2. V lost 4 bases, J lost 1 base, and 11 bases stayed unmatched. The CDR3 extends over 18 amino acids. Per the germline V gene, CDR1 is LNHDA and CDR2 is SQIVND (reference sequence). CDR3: CASSNWEFSGGSYNEQFF. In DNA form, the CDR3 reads TGTGCCAGTAGTAATTGGGAATTTAGCGGGGGTTCCTACAATGAGCAGTTCTTC.

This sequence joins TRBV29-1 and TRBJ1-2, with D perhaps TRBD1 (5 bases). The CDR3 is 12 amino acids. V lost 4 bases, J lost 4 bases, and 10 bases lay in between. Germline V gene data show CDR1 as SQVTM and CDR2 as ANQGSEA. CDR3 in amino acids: CSVALGVYGYTF. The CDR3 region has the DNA TGCAGCGTTGCTTTGGGGGTCTATGGCTACACCTTC.

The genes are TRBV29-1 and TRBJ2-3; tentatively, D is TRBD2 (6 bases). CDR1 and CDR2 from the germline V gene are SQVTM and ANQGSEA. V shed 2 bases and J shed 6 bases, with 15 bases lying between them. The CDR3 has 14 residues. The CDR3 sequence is CSVEPDLRGDTQYF. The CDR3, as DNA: TGCAGCGTTGAACCAGACCTCCGGGGGGATACGCAGTATTTT.

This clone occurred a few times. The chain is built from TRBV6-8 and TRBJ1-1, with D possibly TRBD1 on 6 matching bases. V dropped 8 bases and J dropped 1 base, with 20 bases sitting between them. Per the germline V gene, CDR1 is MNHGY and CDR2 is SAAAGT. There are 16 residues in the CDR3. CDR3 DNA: TGTGCCAGCGATAAAGGGGGGGGGCAAACGAACACTGAAGCTTTCTTT. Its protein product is CASDKGGGQTNTEAFF.